In its sample, the clone carrying this T cell receptor (beta chain) was seen a few times. This sample is drawn from a study of T-cell memory formation after mild COVID-19. Germline values: CDR1 MGHRA, CDR2 YSYEKL. The CDR3 extends over 15 amino acids. With 0 bases removed from V and 1 base from J, the gap between germline ends came to 6 bases. TCRdb ran MiXCR on the 5' RACE reads and lists one entry per CDR3 protein. Among 250,000 to 300,000 distinct CDR3 sequences listed, roughly 18% were seen once. This chain connects TRBV4-1 to TRBJ2-2; weak D call: TRBD2 (5 bases). This clonotype was obtained from a man aged 18 to 29 who had mild COVID-19 (a few samples of this study predate the infection). Cell type and time point are not known. Sequenced sample: PBMCs or a T cell subset sorted from them (not recorded which). CDR3 amino acids: CASSQEGLNTGELFF. The CDR3 bases are TGCGCCAGCAGCCAAGAAGGACTGAACACCGGGGAGCTGTTTTTT.